A selection of T cell receptor beta chains follows, all from one sample in a study of cytomegalovirus exposure and HLA in healthy donors. Sequencing used immunoSEQ multiplex PCR; TCRdb keeps in-frame clones, though not all of them. The sample consists of about 180,000 clones, 65% to 75% of them appearing once. The sample consisted of PBMCs. The source is a human donor in good health. CDR3s include the opening cysteine and the closing phenylalanine or tryptophan. Each record gives: clone size, D gene, J gene, V gene, CDR3 protein, CDR3 DNA. D genes are given only for firm matches. The listing skips clone size in some rows; elsewhere it reads once, few, many or a size class.

>NA|TRBD1|TRBJ2-7|TRBV27
CASSRTGAYEQYF
TGTGCCAGCAGCCGGACAGGGGCCTACGAGCAGTACTTC
>NA|NA|TRBJ2-7|TRBV6-1
CASSGLGVYEQYF
TGTGCCAGCAGTGGCCTGGGAGTCTACGAGCAGTACTTC
>few|TRBD2|TRBJ2-3|TRBV6-1
CASSELAGGPDTQYF
TGTGCCAGCAGTGAACTAGCGGGGGGGCCAGATACGCAGTATTTT
>NA|TRBD2|TRBJ2-5|TRBV4-1
CASSQLASGGAKTQYF
TGCGCCAGCAGCCAGCTTGCTAGCGGGGGGGCTAAGACCCAGTACTTC
>NA|NA|TRBJ2-1|TRBV7-3
CASSLLATGEQFF
TGTGCCAGCAGCTTACTTGCGACAGGTGAGCAGTTCTTC
>NA|TRBD1|TRBJ1-2|TRBV2
CASTEGQVDGYTF
TGTGCCAGCACCGAGGGACAGGTGGATGGCTACACCTTC
>NA|NA|TRBJ1-1|TRBV7-2
CASSPPGTTNTEAFF
TGTGCCAGCAGCCCACCAGGGACAACGAACACTGAAGCTTTCTTT
>NA|TRBD1|TRBJ2-5|TRBV7-2
CASSLDPGQGQETQYF
TGTGCCAGCAGCTTAGACCCAGGACAGGGTCAAGAGACCCAGTACTTC
>NA|NA|TRBJ2-5|TRBV7-6
CASRPQTGQETQYF
TGTGCCAGCAGACCACAAACAGGGCAAGAGACCCAGTACTTC
>NA|TRBD2|TRBJ2-1|TRBV2
CASNLAGYSYNEQFF
TGTGCCAGCAATCTAGCGGGGTACTCCTACAATGAGCAGTTCTTC
>NA|NA|TRBJ1-6|TRBV9
CASSEGARNSPLHF
TGTGCCAGCAGCGAAGGGGCCCGAAATTCACCCCTCCACTTT
>NA|TRBD1|TRBJ2-1|TRBV18
CASSADRDSEQFF
TGTGCCAGCTCAGCGGACAGGGATAGTGAGCAGTTCTTC
>NA|NA|TRBJ2-3|TRBV19
CASTAQGDTDTQYF
TGTGCCAGTACCGCCCAAGGGGACACAGATACGCAGTATTTT
>NA|TRBD2|TRBJ2-1|TRBV7-9
CASSLDRGGRGEQFF
TGTGCCAGCAGCTTAGACCGCGGGGGGAGGGGAGAGCAGTTCTTC
>few|NA|TRBJ2-2|TRBV7-2
CASSLEAGPGELFF
TGTGCCAGCAGCTTAGAGGCAGGTCCCGGGGAGCTGTTTTTT
>NA|NA|TRBJ2-5|TRBV18
CASSPLGGAMEETQYF
TGTGCCAGCTCACCACTAGGGGGGGCGATGGAAGAGACCCAGTACTTC
>NA|NA|TRBJ2-2|TRBV4-3
CASSQGLAENTGELFF
TGCGCCAGCAGCCAAGGCTTAGCGGAGAACACCGGGGAGCTGTTTTTT
>NA|TRBD2|TRBJ2-1|TRBV5-4
CASSLRLAVGEQFF
TGTGCCAGCAGCTTGCGCCTAGCGGTCGGTGAGCAGTTCTTC
>NA|TRBD1|TRBJ2-7|TRBV7-3
CASSPGQGTDEQYF
TGTGCCAGCAGCCCTGGACAGGGGACCGACGAGCAGTACTTC
>few|NA|TRBJ2-1|TRBV5-1
CASGFDVQAFNEQFF
TGCGCCAGCGGATTTGACGTACAGGCATTCAATGAGCAGTTCTTC
>NA|TRBD2|TRBJ2-5|TRBV2
CASSVGAGGRYETQYF
TGTGCCAGCAGTGTGGGTGCGGGGGGCCGGTATGAGACCCAGTACTTC
>NA|NA|TRBJ1-2|TRBV15
CATSTQGQRSGGYTF
TGTGCCACCAGCACACAGGGCCAGCGCAGCGGTGGCTACACCTTC
>NA|TRBD2|TRBJ2-7|TRBV7-9
CASTSTSGVNEQYF
TGTGCCAGCACCTCGACTAGCGGGGTCAACGAGCAGTACTTC
>NA|NA|TRBJ2-2|TRBV5-1
CASSFQLDGTGELFF
TGCGCCAGCAGCTTCCAACTAGACGGCACCGGGGAGCTGTTTTTT
>NA|NA|TRBJ2-5|TRBV5-5
CASSLGQALSGETQYF
TGTGCCAGCAGCTTGGGACAGGCCCTTTCGGGAGAGACCCAGTACTTC
>NA|NA|TRBJ1-3|TRBV5-5
CASRTESGNTIYF
TGTGCCAGCAGGACAGAGTCTGGAAACACCATATATTTT
>NA|NA|TRBJ1-3|TRBV9
CASSVEQGLGNTIYF
TGTGCCAGCAGCGTAGAACAGGGCCTTGGAAACACCATATATTTT
>NA|TRBD2|TRBJ2-1|TRBV7-3
CASSWSGGDNEQFF
TGTGCCAGCAGCTGGAGCGGGGGGGACAATGAGCAGTTCTTC
>few|TRBD1|TRBJ2-1|TRBV9
CASSEGTGEDEQFF
TGTGCCAGCAGCGAGGGGACAGGGGAGGATGAGCAGTTCTTC
>NA|NA|TRBJ2-1|TRBV7-2
CASSQGLSSYNEQFF
TGTGCCAGCAGCCAGGGCCTGTCCTCCTACAATGAGCAGTTCTTC
>NA|NA|TRBJ2-5|TRBV7-3
CASSLNGVQETQYF
TGTGCCAGCAGCTTAAACGGGGTACAAGAGACCCAGTACTTC
>NA|NA|TRBJ1-1|TRBV11-2
CASSWTYPEAFF
TGTGCCAGCAGCTGGACATATCCTGAAGCTTTCTTT
>NA|NA|TRBJ2-3|TRBV10-3
CAISDRGSTDTQYF
TGTGCCATCAGTGACAGGGGCAGCACAGATACGCAGTATTTT
>few|TRBD1|TRBJ1-6|TRBV25-1
CASRTGDSPLHF
TGTGCCAGCAGAACAGGGGATTCACCCCTCCACTTT
>NA|TRBD1|TRBJ2-1|TRBV7-3
CASSLQGQVSYNEQFF
TGTGCCAGCAGCTTACAGGGACAGGTTTCCTACAATGAGCAGTTCTTC
>few|TRBD1|TRBJ2-5|TRBV29-1
CSVDMDRGDF
TGCAGCGTTGACATGGACAGGGGAGACTTC
>NA|TRBD1|TRBJ1-1|TRBV19
CASTQRQGETEAFF
TGTGCCAGTACCCAAAGACAGGGCGAAACTGAAGCTTTCTTT
>NA|TRBD1|TRBJ1-4|TRBV6-1
CAITTGSDEKLFF
TGTGCCATTACGACAGGGTCGGATGAAAAACTGTTTTTT
>NA|NA|TRBJ2-7|TRBV19
CASSIRGNEQYF
TGTGCCAGTAGTATAAGGGGCAACGAGCAGTACTTC
>NA|NA|TRBJ2-1|TRBV6-5
CASSYEGGEQFF
TGTGCCAGCAGTTACGAGGGTGGTGAGCAGTTCTTC
>NA|NA|TRBJ1-2|TRBV9
CASSVGPGSGIGNYGYTF
TGTGCCAGCAGCGTAGGTCCGGGCAGCGGTATAGGGAACTATGGCTACACCTTC
>NA|NA|TRBJ2-7|TRBV5-6
CASSLRGAYEQYF
TGTGCCAGCAGCTTGAGGGGTGCCTACGAGCAGTACTTC
>NA|TRBD2|TRBJ2-7|TRBV7-6
CASSSKRGGEQYF
TGTGCCAGCAGCTCAAAGCGGGGGGGCGAGCAGTACTTC
>NA|NA|TRBJ1-4|TRBV4-3
CASSQVGSATGGEKLFF
TGCGCCAGCAGCCAAGTTGGTTCGGCCACCGGAGGTGAAAAACTGTTTTTT
>few|TRBD1|TRBJ1-4|TRBV6-1
CASRASQGGEKLFF
TGTGCCAGCAGGGCCTCACAGGGGGGGGAAAAACTGTTTTTT
>NA|NA|TRBJ1-4|TRBV29-1
CSVRDSNEKLFF
TGCAGCGTCCGGGACTCGAATGAAAAACTGTTTTTT
>few|TRBD1|TRBJ1-2|TRBV2
CASRDKVSGGFYGYTF
TGTGCCAGCAGAGATAAGGTTTCAGGGGGGTTCTATGGCTACACCTTC
>medium-sized|NA|TRBJ1-5|TRBV6-5
CASSRLGGSNQPQHF
TGTGCCAGCAGCCGGTTAGGAGGGAGCAATCAGCCCCAGCATTTT
>NA|TRBD1|TRBJ1-4|TRBV5-1
CASSGQGEWGEKLFF
TGCGCCAGCAGCGGCCAGGGGGAATGGGGTGAAAAACTGTTTTTT
>once|TRBD1|TRBJ1-2|TRBV6-5
CASGTGNYGYTF
TGTGCCAGCGGGACAGGGAATTATGGCTACACCTTC